This T cell receptor beta chain was sequenced for a study of blood T cell repertoires in COVID-19. The data were produced by immunoSEQ multiplex PCR, yet TCRdb's version contains in-frame clones alone and is incomplete. This table has about 180,000 clones, approximately 84% appearing once. V lost 0 bases and J lost 0; bases outside the gene matches: 3. The length of the CDR3 is 16 residues. CDR1 and CDR2 (germline): MNHEY, SVGAGI. This rearrangement joins TRBV6-5 to TRBJ1-1, with 8 positions matching TRBD1. The sequenced material came from PBMCs or T cells enriched from blood (not recorded which). This sequence originates from a woman between 40 and 50 years old with acute COVID-19. The CDR3: CASSYSQGAMNTEAFF. The CDR3 bases are TGTGCCAGCAGTTACTCCCAGGGGGCTATGAACACTGAAGCTTTCTTT.